The source of this T cell receptor (beta chain) is a study of shared T cell receptors in the human thymus. Germline lookup yields CDR1 MNHNY and CDR2 SVGAGI (reference sequence). V shed 0 bases and J shed 4 bases, with 13 bases lying between them. CDR3 length equals 15 residues. Profiled with immunoSEQ multiplex PCR; TCRdb holds only in-frame clones, not every one. The sample lists roughly 500,000 clones, around 82% occurring once. These sequences were also reported in another study, on human thymus T cells. That publication notes: Thymus tissue for the work was resected from patients undergoing corrective heart surgery. Both thymic and peripheral blood repertoires showed apparently biased V and J usage.

V gene TRBV6-6 combines with J gene TRBJ2-7, with a tentative D call TRBD2 (5 bases). This receptor was obtained from a boy under three years old with a congenital heart defect. The sequenced material came from thymocytes. The CDR3 nucleotides are TGTGCCAGCAGTTACTCCCGACTATCGCGGTACGAGCAGTACTTC. Translating gives CASSYSRLSRYEQYF.